This T cell receptor (beta chain) was captured by sequencing in a study of cytomegalovirus exposure and HLA in healthy donors. This PCR relied on a set of 60 Vbeta primers and 13 Jbeta primers. The data were produced by immunoSEQ multiplex PCR, yet TCRdb's version contains in-frame clones alone and is incomplete. Counted here are about 94,000 clones, more than 60% occurring once; the ten biggest clones make up roughly 3.9%. Germline lookup yields CDR1 KGHSH and CDR2 LQKENI. The CDR3 has 17 amino acids. V was pared by 3 bases and J by 4 bases, with 9 bases of the junction left unmatched. This receptor was taken from a man younger than 45 in good health and CMV-seronegative. The rearrangement joins TRBV18 to TRBJ2-1; 10 bases match TRBD1. The sample was PBMCs. This CDR3 is CASSPPPGTGEYNEQFF. The DNA for the CDR3 is TGTGCCAGCTCACCCCCCCCCGGGACAGGGGAATACAATGAGCAGTTCTTC.